This TCR beta chain was observed in a study of regulatory T cells in long-lasting Graves disease. Study-level information: Under 3 months of antithyroid drugs had been taken by newly diagnosed Graves' patients. Study observations and caveats: Accuracy was possibly reduced by small sample size.

The time point denotes: newly diagnosed GD, antithyroid drugs for less than 3 months. From PBMCs, RNA was extracted and then used to make the TCR library. Investigators prepared the TCR beta libraries by applying iRepertoire HTBI primers and Arm-PCR of CDR3 regions. Authors' data handling: Across the samples, identification revealed some 64 TRBV and 12 to 15 TRBJ segments. From the multiplex PCR reads, TCRdb called clonotypes with MiXCR, one entry per CDR3 protein. These V and J calls are TCRdb output, not the study's own analysis. The profile covers roughly 560,000 distinct CDR3 sequences, with about 12% appearing a single time and 8.9% taken by the ten largest. There are many counts of this clonotype. The antigen remains undetermined. This CDR3 region has 14 residues. Trimming cost V 5 bases and J 0 bases, with 14 bases left between them. The germline V gene encodes CDR1 DFQATT and CDR2 SNEGSKA (reference sequence).

The same data also went into a second study, on T cells in Graves' hyperthyroidism and ophthalmopathy.

The chain has TRBV20-1 and TRBJ2-7, with D tentatively TRBD1 (6 bases). The TCR comes from a woman in her thirties with Graves disease. This specimen consisted of peripheral blood mononuclear cells (PBMCs), obtained at new diagnosis, from a patient treated with antithyroid drugs. CDR3 DNA: TGCAGTGCTCTACACAGGGTGAACTCCTACGAGCAGTACTTC. Protein product: CSALHRVNSYEQYF.